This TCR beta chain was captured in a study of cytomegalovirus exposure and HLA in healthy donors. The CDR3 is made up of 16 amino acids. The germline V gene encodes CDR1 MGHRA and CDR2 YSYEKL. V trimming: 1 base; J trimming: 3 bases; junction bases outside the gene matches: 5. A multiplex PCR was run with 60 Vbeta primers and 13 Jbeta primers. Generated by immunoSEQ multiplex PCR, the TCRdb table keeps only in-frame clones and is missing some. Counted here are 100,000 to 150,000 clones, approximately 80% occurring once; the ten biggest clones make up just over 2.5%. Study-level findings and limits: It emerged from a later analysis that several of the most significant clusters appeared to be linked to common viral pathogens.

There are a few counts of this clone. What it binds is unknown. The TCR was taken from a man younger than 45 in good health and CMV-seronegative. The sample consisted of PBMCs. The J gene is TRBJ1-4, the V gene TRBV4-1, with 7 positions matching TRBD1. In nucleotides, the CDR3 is TGCGCCAGCAGCCAAGGGTTAGGGACAGCTAATGAAAAACTGTTTTTT. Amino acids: CASSQGLGTANEKLFF.